This entry lists 19 T cell receptor beta chains sequenced from one sample in a study of blood T cell repertoires in COVID-19. Method: immunoSEQ multiplex PCR; TCRdb's copy keeps in-frame clones and lacks some. The table lists 350,000 to 400,000 clones, roughly nine tenths of them singletons, with around 0.94% in the top ten. The sequencing sample was made of PBMCs or T cells enriched from blood (not recorded which). Every receptor here comes from a woman in her thirties or forties who had been exposed to COVID-19.

The genes are TRBV9 and TRBJ2-4; 8 nucleotides line up with TRBD1. Germline V gives CDR1 SGDLS, CDR2 YYNGEE. CDR3 length: 13 residues. After removal of 5 bases from V and 9 bases from J, the junction contained 7 bases not matched to a gene. The CDR3 region is CASSPRGQGIQYF. In DNA form, the CDR3 reads TGTGCCAGCAGTCCCAGGGGGCAAGGCATTCAGTACTTC.

The gene calls are TRBV27 and TRBJ1-2, with a weak D call TRBD1 (5 bases). The germline V and J ends were trimmed by 5 bases and 8 bases, with 21 bases remaining between them. The CDR3 loop spans 15 amino acids. CDR1 is MNHEY and CDR2 is SMNVEV in the germline V gene (reference sequence). Written as DNA, the CDR3 is TGTGCCAGCAGTCCCACTCTTACAGGCCTCGGGGGCTACACCTTC. The encoded protein is CASSPTLTGLGGYTF.

This rearrangement joins TRBV6-1 to TRBJ1-6, with 12 bases matching TRBD1. The germline V gene has CDR1 MNHNS and CDR2 SASEGT. V shed 4 bases, J shed 7 bases, and the junction held 5 bases outside the gene matches. The CDR3 extends over 16 amino acids. CDR3: CASSAYGTGGNSPLHF. The CDR3 DNA follows: TGTGCCAGCAGTGCATACGGGACAGGGGGCAATTCACCCCTCCACTTT.

V is TRBV13 and J is TRBJ1-6; the D is unclear. Germline assignment: CDR1 PRHDT and CDR2 FYEKMQ (reference sequence). The CDR3 has 14 amino acids. V was cut by 5 bases and J by 9 bases, with 14 bases left in between. In DNA, the CDR3 is TGTGCCAGCAGCCTCGGGGTGTTAGGTTCACCCCTCCACTTT. Translation gives CASSLGVLGSPLHF.

The chain couples TRBV7-9 to TRBJ1-1; 7 bases fit TRBD1. CDR3 size: 13 residues. The trim removed 5 bases at V and 4 bases at J, leaving 4 bases unmatched. Germline V gene lookup returns CDR1 SEHNR and CDR2 FQNEAQ (reference sequence). The CDR3 reads CASSTTGLTEAFF. The DNA of the CDR3 is TGTGCCAGCAGCACGACAGGGCTCACTGAAGCTTTCTTT. Based on the CDR3 plus reference TRBV7-9 and TRBJ1-1, the full variable domain is DTGVSQNPRHKITKRGQNVTFRCDPISEHNRLYWYRQTLGQGPEFLTYFQNEAQLEKSRLLSDRFSAERPKGSFSTLEIQRTEQGDSAMYLCASSTTGLTEAFFGQGTRLTVV.

The chain links TRBV19 to TRBJ1-6, with D perhaps TRBD1 (5 bases). V lost 7 bases and J lost 10, with 14 bases in between. CDR3 size: 13 residues. Germline assignment: CDR1 LNHDA and CDR2 SQIVND (reference sequence). CDR3 loop: CASNGQGWSPLHF. As DNA, the CDR3 is TGTGCCAGTAACGGCCAGGGTTGGTCACCCCTCCACTTT.

The rearrangement joins TRBV5-1 to TRBJ1-1, with TRBD1 matching over 7 bases. The germline V gene encodes CDR1 SGHRS and CDR2 YFSETQ. The ends lost 5 bases at V and 4 bases at J; junction bases unmatched: 8. This CDR3 is built from 14 residues. The DNA for the CDR3 is TGCGCCAGCAGGTCGACAGGGCAGAGCACTGAAGCTTTCTTT. This sequence encodes CASRSTGQSTEAFF.

The chain is built from TRBV10-3 and TRBJ1-1, with 7 nucleotides matching TRBD1. V lost 3 bases, J lost 6 bases, and 7 bases stayed unmatched. Germline lookup yields CDR1 ENHRY and CDR2 SYGVKD. CDR3 length: 14 amino acids. The CDR3 region has the DNA TGTGCCATCAGTGAAAAACAGGGGAGCGCTGAAGCTTTCTTT. Amino acids: CAISEKQGSAEAFF.

The chain is built from TRBV7-6 and TRBJ2-2; possible D gene TRBD1, 6 bases. CDR3 length equals 15 residues. Per the germline V gene, CDR1 is SGHVS and CDR2 is FNYEAQ. Trimming cost V 6 bases and J 0 bases, with 11 bases left between them. The CDR3 reads CASRSGTPNTGELFF. CDR3 nucleotides: TGTGCCAGCAGGTCCGGGACACCGAACACCGGGGAGCTGTTTTTT. Using reference TRBV7-6 and TRBJ2-2 for the parts outside the CDR3, the full variable domain is GAGVSQSPRYKVTKRGQDVALRCDPISGHVSLYWYRQALGQGPEFLTYFNYEAQQDKSGLPNDRFSAERPEGSISTLTIQRTEQRDSAMYRCASRSGTPNTGELFFGEGSRLTVL.

Note on this clone: A junction end diverges from the germline sequence, so it may reflect a read error. The rearrangement joins TRBV12-5 to TRBJ1-2; the D is unclear. The CDR3 has 14 amino acids. Looked up from germline, CDR1 is LGHNT and CDR2 is FRNRAP. The CDR3 DNA follows: TGTGCTTGTGGTCTCGGTGGAGCTAACTATGGCTACACCTTC. Amino acids: CACGLGGANYGYTF.

This chain joins TRBV7-2 and TRBJ1-2, with TRBD1 matching 8 bases. The germline CDR1 and CDR2 sequences are SGHTA and FQGNSA. The CDR3 runs to 15 residues. V shed 5 bases and J 7 bases; nucleotides not matched to a gene: 12. The CDR3 nucleotides read TGTGCCAGCAGCATTAGACAGGGGTTTTTCTCTGGCTACACCTTC. It is translated as CASSIRQGFFSGYTF.

V usage is TRBV7-3 and J usage is TRBJ2-3; D possibly corresponds to TRBD2 (7 bases). The CDR3 has 17 amino acids. Germline assignment: CDR1 SGHTA and CDR2 FQGTGA. Trimming cost V 5 bases and J 2 bases, with 20 bases left between them. CDR3 coding DNA: TGTGCCAGCAGCCGATCTGGGGGCGGGGGCGACACAGATACGCAGTATTTT. Translated: CASSRSGGGGDTDTQYF.

Note on this clone: In the same sample, other DNA sequences code for this CDR3. V gene TRBV5-1 combines with J gene TRBJ2-7; tentatively, D is TRBD1 (5 bases). The V end was cut by 4 bases, the J end by 1 base, with 12 bases between. CDR1 is SGHRS, CDR2 YFSETQ, per germline. The CDR3 runs to 14 residues. The CDR3 DNA reads TGCGCCAGCAGCCTTGAACAGGTGTCCTACGAGCAGTACTTC. Its protein product is CASSLEQVSYEQYF.

This chain connects TRBV5-4 to TRBJ2-3; 12 bases match TRBD2. V lost 6 bases to trimming and J lost 7 bases; unmatched junction nucleotides: 9. CDR1 is SGHNT and CDR2 is YYREEE in the germline V gene (reference sequence). The CDR3 extends over 15 amino acids. CDR3 in DNA: TGTGCCAGCAATCCGACTAGCGGGAGTGCTAATACGCAGTATTTT. Its translation: CASNPTSGSANTQYF.

The V gene is TRBV3-1 (or the pseudogene TRBV3-2), the J gene TRBJ2-1, with 12 bases aligning to TRBD2. The trim removed 3 bases at V and 0 bases at J, leaving 0 bases unmatched. Germline V gene lookup returns CDR1 LGHDT and CDR2 YNNKEL (reference sequence). The CDR3 consists of 16 residues. In DNA form, the CDR3 reads TGTGCCAGCAGCCAGACTAGCGGGAGCTCCTACAATGAGCAGTTCTTC. Translation: CASSQTSGSSYNEQFF.

This chain uses TRBV27 with TRBJ1-2, with 11 bases matching TRBD1. The CDR3 totals 13 residues. Germline V gene data show CDR1 as MNHEY and CDR2 as SMNVEV (reference sequence). V was clipped by 5 bases and J by 8 bases; unmatched bases: 4. CDR3 DNA sequence: TGTGCCAGCAGTGGACAGGGGGCGAGCGGCTACACCTTC. It is translated as CASSGQGASGYTF.

The gene calls are TRBV9 and TRBJ2-5; no firm D call. The CDR3 covers 16 residues. In germline, CDR1 is SGDLS, CDR2 YYNGEE. Between the trimmed V and J ends, which lost 3 bases and 1 base, there was a span of 16 bases. As DNA, the CDR3 is TGTGCCAGCAGCGGAGGAGCGAAGCCTGGCCAAGAGACCCAGTACTTC. Its protein is CASSGGAKPGQETQYF.

V usage is TRBV30 and J usage is TRBJ1-6; D may be TRBD1 (5 bases). V lost 3 bases to trimming and J lost 3 bases, with 12 bases between them. CDR1 and CDR2 (germline): GTSNPN, SVGIG (reference sequence). The CDR3 runs 15 residues. This CDR3 is CAWRADSLYNSPLHF. The CDR3 nucleotides read TGTGCCTGGAGGGCCGACAGCCTCTATAATTCACCCCTCCACTTT.

V usage is TRBV9 and J usage is TRBJ1-2; tentative D call: TRBD1 (6 bases). CDR1 and CDR2 (germline): SGDLS, YYNGEE. CDR3 length: 15 amino acids. V was pared by 4 bases and J by 7 bases, with 20 bases between. Here the CDR3 reads CASSPGHLRSRGYTF. In nucleotides, the CDR3 is TGTGCCAGCAGCCCGGGACACCTCAGAAGCCGTGGCTACACCTTC.